Described below is a single TCR beta chain sequence and its context. The target antigen is unknown. The data belong to a study of tumor and adjacent non-tumor tissue in lung cancer. Study-level background: Samples averaged about 3.8 million productive TCRbeta reads each.

V was cut by 8 bases and J by 7 bases, with 15 bases left in between. This CDR3 is 13 amino acids long. Germline V gene lookup returns CDR1 MNHEY and CDR2 SVGEGT. Overall study results and limits: Tumor TCR diversity, when higher, was linked to shorter survival. Tumor tissue had significantly higher TCR diversity than normal lung.

The library came from three nested PCR rounds adapted from ARM-PCR protocols. A single record per CDR3 protein comes from TCRdb applying MiXCR to the multiplex PCR reads. Of 94,000 or so distinct CDR3 sequences listed, 75% to 85% are singletons. No cell sorting was done before RNA was extracted from the tissue. More than 3 cm separated this lung sample from the edge of the tumor. Newly diagnosed lung cancer patients had thoracic surgery in China, August–late 2014, without prior chemotherapy. The chain carries TRBV6-2 or TRBV6-3 and TRBJ2-1; D gene ambiguous. What was sequenced was distant non-tumor lung tissue. The origin of this receptor is a woman in her forties or fifties with non-small cell lung cancer. The chain's CDR3 is CASGNSIRNEQFF. The DNA of the CDR3 is TGTGCCAGCGGTAACTCGATTCGGAATGAGCAGTTCTTC.